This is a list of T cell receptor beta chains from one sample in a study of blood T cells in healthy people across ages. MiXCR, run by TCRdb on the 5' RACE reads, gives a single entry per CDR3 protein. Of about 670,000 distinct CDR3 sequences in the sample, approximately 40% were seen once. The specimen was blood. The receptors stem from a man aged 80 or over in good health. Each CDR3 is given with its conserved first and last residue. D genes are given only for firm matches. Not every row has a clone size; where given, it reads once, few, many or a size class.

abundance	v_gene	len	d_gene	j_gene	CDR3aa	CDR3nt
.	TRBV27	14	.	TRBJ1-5	CASRVRGAGQPQHF	TGTGCCAGCAGGGTGCGGGGCGCGGGTCAGCCCCAGCATTTT
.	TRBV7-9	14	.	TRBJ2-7	CASSFPRAPYEQYF	TGTGCCAGCAGCTTTCCAAGGGCCCCGTACGAGCAGTACTTC
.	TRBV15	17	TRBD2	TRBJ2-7	CATSDGSGNNPQYEQYF	TGTGCCACCAGCGATGGGAGCGGGAATAACCCTCAGTACGAGCAGTACTTC
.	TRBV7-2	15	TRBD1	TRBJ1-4	CASSPRQGRGEKLFF	TGTGCCAGCAGCCCGAGACAGGGACGGGGTGAAAAACTGTTTTTT
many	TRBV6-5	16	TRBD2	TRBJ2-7	CASKVAEKGLAYEQYF	TGTGCCAGCAAAGTGGCAGAAAAGGGACTAGCCTACGAGCAGTACTTC
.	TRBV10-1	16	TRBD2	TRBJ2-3	CASSASGVNPTDTQYF	TGCGCCAGCAGTGCGAGCGGGGTGAATCCCACAGATACGCAGTATTTT
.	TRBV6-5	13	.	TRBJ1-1	CASSGTPHTEAFF	TGTGCCAGCAGCGGGACCCCCCACACTGAAGCTTTCTTT
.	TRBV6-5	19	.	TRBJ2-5	CASSYSFLGVSPGMETQYF	TGTGCCAGCAGTTACTCTTTTCTAGGCGTCTCTCCTGGAATGGAGACCCAGTACTTC
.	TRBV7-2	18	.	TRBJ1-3	CASSSPDTWGTNGNTIYF	TGTGCCAGCAGCTCACCGGACACTTGGGGCACGAACGGAAACACCATATATTTT
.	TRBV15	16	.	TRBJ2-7	CATSRVWGASSYEQYF	TGTGCCACCAGCAGAGTGTGGGGGGCGAGCTCCTACGAGCAGTACTTC
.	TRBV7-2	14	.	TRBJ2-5	CASSLGVLVGTQYF	TGTGCCAGCAGCTTAGGGGTGCTAGTAGGGACCCAGTACTTC
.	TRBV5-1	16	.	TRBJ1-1	CASCDWVRGANTEAFF	TGCGCCAGCTGCGACTGGGTACGGGGGGCTAACACTGAAGCTTTCTTT
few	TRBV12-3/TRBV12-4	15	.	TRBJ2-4	CASSLGEIAKNIQYF	TGTGCCAGCAGCCTCGGTGAGATAGCCAAAAACATTCAGTACTTC
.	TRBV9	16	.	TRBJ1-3	CASSVEPAGSGNTIYF	TGTGCCAGCAGCGTAGAGCCGGCAGGGTCTGGAAACACCATATATTTT
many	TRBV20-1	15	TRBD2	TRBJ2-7	CSARDLLSGSDEQYF	TGCAGTGCTAGAGATCTTTTGAGCGGGAGTGATGAGCAGTACTTC
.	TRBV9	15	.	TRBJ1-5	CASSAQGGRNQPQHF	TGTGCCAGCAGCGCACAGGGTGGGCGAAATCAGCCCCAGCATTTT
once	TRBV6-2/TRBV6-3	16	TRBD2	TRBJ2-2	CASSSFSGRDTGELFF	TGTGCCAGCAGTTCCTTCAGCGGGAGGGACACCGGGGAGCTGTTTTTT
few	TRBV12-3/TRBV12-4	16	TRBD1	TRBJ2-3	CASSPSGTGVTDTQYF	TGTGCCAGCAGTCCCTCCGGGACAGGGGTCACAGATACGCAGTATTTT
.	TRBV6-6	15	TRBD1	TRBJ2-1	CASRDDRGFYNEQFF	TGTGCCAGCAGAGACGACAGGGGATTCTACAATGAGCAGTTCTTC
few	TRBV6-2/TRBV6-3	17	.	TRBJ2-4	CASSQPSGYLAKNIQYF	TGTGCCAGCAGCCAACCCAGCGGGTATCTAGCCAAAAACATTCAGTACTTC
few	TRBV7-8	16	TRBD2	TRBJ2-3	CASSLAPGGPTDTQYF	TGTGCCAGCAGCTTAGCGCCGGGAGGACCCACAGATACGCAGTATTTT
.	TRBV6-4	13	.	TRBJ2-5	CASRELPGETQYF	TGTGCCAGCAGGGAACTACCTGGGGAGACCCAGTACTTC
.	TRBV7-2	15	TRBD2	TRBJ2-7	CASSSRAGGRYEQYF	TGTGCCAGCAGCTCCCGGGCGGGAGGACGCTACGAGCAGTACTTC
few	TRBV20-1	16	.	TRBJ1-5	CSARFSSAVGNQPQHF	TGCAGTGCTAGGTTTTCCTCTGCCGTGGGCAATCAGCCCCAGCATTTT
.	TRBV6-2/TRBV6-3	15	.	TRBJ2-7	CASSYYLAATYEQYF	TGTGCCAGCAGTTACTATCTGGCGGCCACCTACGAGCAGTACTTC
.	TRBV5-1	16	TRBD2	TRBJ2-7	CASSLNRGGESYEQYF	TGCGCCAGCAGCTTAAACCGCGGGGGGGAATCCTACGAGCAGTACTTC
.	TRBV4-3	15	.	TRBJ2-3	CASSNMAPRADTQYF	TGCGCCAGCAGCAACATGGCCCCTCGTGCAGATACGCAGTATTTT
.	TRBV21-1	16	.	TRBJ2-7	CASTSRGDRSYNEQYF	TGTGCCAGCACCTCAAGGGGGGACAGGTCCTACAATGAGCAGTACTTC
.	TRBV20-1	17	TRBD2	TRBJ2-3	CSATRPGTSDRTDTQYF	TGCAGTGCAACCCGTCCCGGGACTAGCGATCGCACAGATACGCAGTATTTT
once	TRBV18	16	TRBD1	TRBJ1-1	CASSPVTGGSNTEAFF	TGTGCCAGCTCACCAGTTACAGGGGGATCTAACACTGAAGCTTTCTTT
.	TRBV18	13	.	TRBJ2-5	CASSPGYRETQYF	TGTGCCAGCTCACCGGGATACCGAGAGACCCAGTACTTC
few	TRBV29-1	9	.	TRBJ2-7	CSVLFAQYF	TGCAGCGTTCTCTTCGCGCAGTACTTC
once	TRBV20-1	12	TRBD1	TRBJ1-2	CSAGLTGRGYTF	TGCAGTGCTGGCCTGACAGGGAGAGGCTACACCTTC
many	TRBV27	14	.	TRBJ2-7	CASSLSARDDEQYF	TGTGCCAGCAGTTTATCGGCCAGGGATGACGAGCAGTACTTC
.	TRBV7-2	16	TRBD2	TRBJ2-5	CASRGLAGKSGETQYF	TGTGCCAGCAGGGGACTAGCGGGGAAGTCAGGGGAGACCCAGTACTTC
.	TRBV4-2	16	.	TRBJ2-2	CASSQGSAAITGELFF	TGTGCCAGCAGCCAAGGTTCAGCCGCGATCACCGGGGAGCTGTTTTTT
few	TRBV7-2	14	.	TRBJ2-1	CASSSVNNNNEQFF	TGTGCCAGCAGCTCCGTAAACAACAACAATGAGCAGTTCTTC
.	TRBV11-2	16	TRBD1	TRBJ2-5	CASSLDYQGAYNEQYF	TGTGCCAGCAGCTTAGATTACCAGGGGGCTTACAATGAGCAGTACTTC
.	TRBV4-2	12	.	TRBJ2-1	CASSRTLNEQFF	TGTGCCAGCAGCCGGACACTGAATGAGCAGTTCTTC
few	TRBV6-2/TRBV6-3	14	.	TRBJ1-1	CASSPTGRGTEAFF	TGTGCCAGCAGCCCCACGGGTAGGGGCACTGAAGCTTTCTTT
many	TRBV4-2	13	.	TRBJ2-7	CASSQEWGYEQYF	TGTGCCAGCAGCCAAGAATGGGGTTACGAGCAGTACTTC
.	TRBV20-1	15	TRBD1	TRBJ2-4	CSARDGRQGENIQYF	TGCAGTGCTAGAGATGGTCGACAGGGGGAAAACATTCAGTACTTC
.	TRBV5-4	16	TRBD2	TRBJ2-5	CASSLRAGGGAETQYF	TGTGCCAGCAGCTTGAGGGCTGGCGGGGGAGCAGAGACCCAGTACTTC
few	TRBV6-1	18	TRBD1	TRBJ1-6	CASKPGTGGNFYNSPLHF	TGTGCCAGCAAGCCCGGGACAGGGGGGAATTTTTATAATTCACCCCTCCACTTT
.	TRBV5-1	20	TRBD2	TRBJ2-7	CASSFFLVTSGRSSSYERYF	TGCGCCAGCAGCTTCTTCCTTGTGACTAGCGGGAGGTCGAGCTCCTACGAGCGGTACTTC
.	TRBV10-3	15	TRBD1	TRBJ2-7	CAIRGPGTGTYEQYF	TGTGCCATCAGAGGTCCCGGGACAGGGACCTACGAGCAGTACTTC
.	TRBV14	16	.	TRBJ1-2	CASSPQSQGAYYGYTF	TGTGCCAGCAGCCCGCAGAGCCAGGGAGCTTACTATGGCTACACCTTC
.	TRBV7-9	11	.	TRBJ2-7	CASSFANEQYF	TGTGCCAGCAGCTTTGCGAACGAGCAGTACTTC
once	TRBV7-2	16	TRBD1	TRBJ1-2	CASSPTGRGQLYGYTF	TGTGCCAGCAGCCCGACAGGGCGTGGGCAGCTCTATGGCTACACCTTC
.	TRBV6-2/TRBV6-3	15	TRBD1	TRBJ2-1	CASRPLGQGYNEQFF	TGTGCCAGCCGACCTTTGGGACAGGGGTACAATGAGCAGTTCTTC
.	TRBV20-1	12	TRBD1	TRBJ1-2	CSASDRAFGYTF	TGCAGTGCTAGTGACAGGGCCTTTGGCTACACCTTC
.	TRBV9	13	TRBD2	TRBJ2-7	CASSVDSGREQYF	TGTGCCAGCAGCGTAGACAGCGGGAGGGAGCAGTACTTC
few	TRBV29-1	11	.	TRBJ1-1	CSAVHQVEAFF	TGCAGCGCTGTCCACCAAGTCGAAGCTTTCTTT